Listed below are T cell receptor beta chains from one sample, sequenced in a study of OX40 agonist ivuxolimab in advanced cancers. Produced via immunoSEQ multiplex PCR; TCRdb's table is partial and in-frame only. Altogether 80,000 to 85,000 clones are present, roughly four fifths being singletons, with the ten largest covering 6.5% to 8%. Material: CD4+ or CD8+ T cells sorted from blood, obtained in a trial of the OX40 agonist ivuxolimab. These receptors were obtained from an adult with an advanced solid tumor such as melanoma, head and neck, liver or kidney cancer. Both conserved end residues are part of each CDR3. A D gene is named only where the DNA matches it firmly. The size field is filled for only some rows; it gives once, few, many or a size class.

CDR3 length	clone size	V gene	J gene	D gene	CDR3 DNA	CDR3 protein
15	-	TRBV6-5	TRBJ2-2	-	TGTGCCAGCAGTTTTCAAGGGGGAGTCACCGGGGAGCTGTTTTTT	CASSFQGGVTGELFF
15	-	TRBV27	TRBJ1-4	-	TGTGCCAGCAGTTTCATAACAGGGTCTGGGGAAAAACTGTTTTTT	CASSFITGSGEKLFF
17	-	TRBV5-4	TRBJ2-3	TRBD1	TGTGCCAGCAGCACAGGATTGACAGGGGGCACCACAGATACGCAGTATTTT	CASSTGLTGGTTDTQYF
13	-	TRBV28	TRBJ1-2	TRBD1	TGTGCCAGCAGACCCAGGGGGCACCTTGGCTACACCTTC	CASRPRGHLGYTF
14	-	TRBV11-1	TRBJ1-1	-	TGTGCCAGCAGCTTACGCGGGCGCGGCACTGAAGCTTTCTTT	CASSLRGRGTEAFF
16	-	TRBV11-2	TRBJ1-1	TRBD1	TGTGCCAGCAGCTCCGACAGGGCCTTCCTCCGGACTGAAGCTTTCTTT	CASSSDRAFLRTEAFF
15	-	TRBV10-1	TRBJ2-7	TRBD2	TGCGCCAGCAGCCAGCGGACTAGGTGGCGGTGGGAGCAGTACTTC	CASSQRTRWRWEQYF
12	-	TRBV7-9	TRBJ1-1	-	TGTGCCAGCAGCGCCGACAGGACTGAAGCTTTCTTT	CASSADRTEAFF
18	once	TRBV11-2	TRBJ2-4	TRBD1	TGTGCCAGCAGCTTTTCGTCCGACAGGGTGGGAGCCAAAAACATTCAGTACTTC	CASSFSSDRVGAKNIQYF
15	-	TRBV27	TRBJ1-1	-	TGTGCCAGCATCTCCCTCGGTTCCATGAACACTGAAGCTTTCTTT	CASISLGSMNTEAFF
16	once	TRBV5-4	TRBJ2-5	-	TGTGCCAGCAGCACAGGGGGCCGGGGGGGCCATCAGACCCAGTACTTC	CASSTGGRGGHQTQYF
14	-	TRBV2	TRBJ2-1	-	TGTGCCAGCGCCGGGAAATCCGTCCTCAATGAGCAGTTCTTC	CASAGKSVLNEQFF
16	-	TRBV7-3	TRBJ2-1	TRBD2	TGTGCCAGCAGCCAATGGGGACTAGCGGGAAGCAATGAGCAGTTCTTC	CASSQWGLAGSNEQFF
15	-	TRBV11-3	TRBJ1-3	-	TGTGCCAGCAGCCACCGGACGGACTCTGGAAACACCATATATTTT	CASSHRTDSGNTIYF
14	-	TRBV2	TRBJ1-2	-	TGTGCCAGCAGTGAAGCCGAGGGTGGCTATGGCTACACCTTC	CASSEAEGGYGYTF
17	-	TRBV7-8	TRBJ1-3	-	TGTGCCAGCAGCTGGGAGACATTACTAAGCTCTGGAAACACCATATATTTT	CASSWETLLSSGNTIYF
13	-	TRBV29-1	TRBJ1-5	-	TGCAGCGTTGTAACAGGGAACGGTCAGCCCCAGCATTTT	CSVVTGNGQPQHF
15	-	TRBV28	TRBJ1-5	TRBD1	TGTGCCAGCAGTTTCGGGACAGGGATAGATCAGCCCCAGCATTTT	CASSFGTGIDQPQHF
13	-	TRBV5-1	TRBJ2-1	TRBD2	TGCGCCAAGGGACTAGCGGGAGTTGAGGGCGGTTTCTTC	CAKGLAGVEGGFF
16	-	TRBV11-3	TRBJ2-3	TRBD2	TGTGCCAGCAGCTTACGACTAGCGGGAGGTGCAGATACGCAGTATTTT	CASSLRLAGGADTQYF
16	-	TRBV6-5	TRBJ2-3	-	TGTGCCAGCAGTTACTCGGGAGGACCCGGGACAGATACGCAGTATTTT	CASSYSGGPGTDTQYF
13	-	TRBV10-1	TRBJ2-7	-	TGCGCCAGCAGAACTTATGGGGTGTACGAGCAGTACTTC	CASRTYGVYEQYF
15	-	TRBV7-2	TRBJ1-1	-	TGTGCCAGCAGCGCACGGAGGGGGAGTCGGGCTGAAGCTTTCTTT	CASSARRGSRAEAFF
11	-	TRBV5-1	TRBJ2-3	-	TGCGCCAGCAGCTCAACAGATACGCAGTATTTT	CASSSTDTQYF
13	-	TRBV5-6	TRBJ1-6	TRBD1	TGTGCCAGCAGCCAAGACGACAGGGGGCCCCTCCACTTT	CASSQDDRGPLHF
20	-	TRBV30	TRBJ2-1	TRBD2	TGTGCCTGGAATCTTGTCCGAATATACACTAGCGGGGTTGGGTACAATGAGCAGTTCTTC	CAWNLVRIYTSGVGYNEQFF
12	-	TRBV6-5	TRBJ1-6	TRBD1	TGTGCCAGCAGTGGACAGGACAGGGCCCTCCACTTT	CASSGQDRALHF
18	few	TRBV7-2	TRBJ2-3	TRBD2	TGTGCCAGCAGCTCGCGGACTAGCGGGGGGGTGGGCCCAGATACGCAGTATTTT	CASSSRTSGGVGPDTQYF
14	-	TRBV6-1	TRBJ2-7	-	TGTGCCAGCGTCGGAACAGAAGTCTCCTACGAGCAGTACTTC	CASVGTEVSYEQYF
17	once	TRBV28	TRBJ1-5	-	TGTGCCAGCACTCGCCCGGGACAACAATATAGCAATCAGCCCCAGCATTTT	CASTRPGQQYSNQPQHF
13	-	TRBV6-6	TRBJ1-3	-	TGTGCCAGCAAAACAGGGACGGGAAACACCATATATTTT	CASKTGTGNTIYF
15	-	TRBV27	TRBJ2-1	-	TGTGCCAGCAGTTTATTGTACAAAACCTACAATGAGCAGTTCTTC	CASSLLYKTYNEQFF
11	-	TRBV30	TRBJ1-2	-	TGTGCCTGGAGTCCGATCTATGGCTACACCTTC	CAWSPIYGYTF
14	-	TRBV19	TRBJ1-2	-	TGTGCCAGTAGTTACAGTTTAGCTAACTATGGCTACACCTTC	CASSYSLANYGYTF